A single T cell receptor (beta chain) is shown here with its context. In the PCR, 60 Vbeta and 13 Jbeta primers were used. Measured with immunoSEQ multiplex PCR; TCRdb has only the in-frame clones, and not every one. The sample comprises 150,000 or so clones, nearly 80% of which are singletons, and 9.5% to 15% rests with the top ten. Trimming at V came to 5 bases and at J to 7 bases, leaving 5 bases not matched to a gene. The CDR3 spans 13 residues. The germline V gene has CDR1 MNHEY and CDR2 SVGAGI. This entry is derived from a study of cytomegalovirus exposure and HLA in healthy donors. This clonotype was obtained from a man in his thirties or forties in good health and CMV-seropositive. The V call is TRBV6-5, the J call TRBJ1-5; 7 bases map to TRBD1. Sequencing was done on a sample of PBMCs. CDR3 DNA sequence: TGTGCCAGCAGTAGGGGGCCAGGACAGCCCCAGCATTTT. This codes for CASSRGPGQPQHF.